Following are 7 T cell receptor beta chains from one sample sequenced in a study of blood T cells in healthy people across ages. Primed by a sample-barcoded 5' primer and a J-beta primer mix, a second PCR proceeded for roughly 7 to 12 cycles. TCRdb fed the 5' RACE reads into MiXCR, producing one record per CDR3 protein. The sample carries about 1.8 million distinct CDR3 sequences, 49% recorded once. The material sequenced was blood. Receptors originate from a woman aged 40 to 50 in good health.

The CDR3 nucleotides read TGCAGTGCCCTGGGACCCAGGCAAGAGACCCAGTACTTC. Translated, it gives CSALGPRQETQYF. The chain carries TRBV20-1 and TRBJ2-5; D might be TRBD1 or TRBD2, each matching 5 bases. V lost 6 bases and J lost 2, with 13 bases in between. CDR3 length: 13 residues. The V gene's germline CDR1 is DFQATT and CDR2 SNEGSKA (reference sequence).

The rearrangement links TRBV6-2 or TRBV6-3 to TRBJ2-1, with 9 bases fitting TRBD2. The J segment lost 7 bases and the V segment lost 7 bases, leaving 11 bases of the junction unmatched. In germline, CDR1 is MNHEY, CDR2 SVGEGT. The CDR3 runs to 15 residues. CDR3 nucleotide sequence: TGTGCCAGCACACCAAAGGGACTAGCTGGGAATGAGCAGTTCTTC. As protein: CASTPKGLAGNEQFF.

This rearrangement joins TRBV7-2 to TRBJ1-2; 9 bases line up with TRBD1. V dropped 10 bases and J dropped 4; count of bases not matched to a gene: 16. The CDR3 length is 16 residues. CDR1 and CDR2 (germline): SGHTA, FQGNSA. CDR3 bases: TGTGCCATCCCCCTTAGGAGACAGGGGGTGGGCTATGGCTACACCTTC. This gives the protein CAIPLRRQGVGYGYTF.

The chain has TRBV6-6 and TRBJ2-3, with D hard to call. The CDR3 runs 13 residues. With 5 bases removed from V and 3 bases from J, the gap between germline ends came to 9 bases. Germline-derived CDR1 and CDR2 are MNHNY and SVGAGI (reference sequence). CDR3 DNA: TGTGCCAGCAGTGCTCTATTGACAGATACGCAGTATTTT. Translation: CASSALLTDTQYF.

This clonotype was seen more than once but under ten times. The chain uses TRBV2 and TRBJ2-7, with a weak D call TRBD1 (6 bases). The DNA end favors TRBJ2-4, so the J call may be wrong. Germline V CDR1 and CDR2: SNHLY, FYNNEI. CDR3 length equals 14 residues. The CDR3 nucleotides read TGTGCCAGCAGTGACACGACAGGCGTGGGCATTCAGTACTTC. Protein sequence: CASSDTTGVGIQYF.

This clonotype came up a few times. V and J are TRBV7-9 and TRBJ1-4, with TRBD1 matching over 7 bases. Germline-derived CDR1 and CDR2 are SEHNR and FQNEAQ (reference sequence). The V segment lost 4 bases and the J segment 7 bases; nucleotides outside the gene matches: 6. The length of the CDR3 is 14 residues. CDR3 nucleotides: TGTGCCAGCAGCTCCCGACAGGGTGTTGAAAAACTGTTTTTT. It specifies CASSSRQGVEKLFF. Full variable domain (rest looked up from reference TRBV7-9 and TRBJ1-4): DTGVSQNPRHKITKRGQNVTFRCDPISEHNRLYWYRQTLGQGPEFLTYFQNEAQLEKSRLLSDRFSAERPKGSFSTLEIQRTEQGDSAMYLCASSSRQGVEKLFFGSGTQLSVL.

This chain uses TRBV4-3 with TRBJ2-1; no clear D gene. V was clipped by 2 bases and J by 8 bases, with 13 bases between them. CDR1 and CDR2 from the germline V gene are LGHNA and YSLEER. CDR3 length: 14 residues. The CDR3 loop is CASSQRASWDEQFF. In nucleotides, the CDR3 is TGCGCCAGCAGCCAAAGGGCTAGTTGGGATGAGCAGTTCTTC.